Sequencing of this T cell receptor (beta chain) was carried out in a study of cytomegalovirus exposure and HLA in healthy donors. This clone was seen a few times. The PCR used 60 Vbeta and 13 Jbeta primers. Only in-frame clones appear in the TCRdb table, and some are missing; sequencing was by immunoSEQ multiplex PCR. The sample shows about 120,000 clones, around three quarters of them seen only once. This CDR3 is built from 14 residues. V was pared by 1 base and J by 6 bases, with 11 bases between. Per germline, CDR1 SEHNR and CDR2 FQNEAQ (reference sequence). The sequenced sample was PBMCs. This sequence joins TRBV7-9 and TRBJ2-3; D gene ambiguous. This TCR was recovered from a man aged 25-45 years in good health and CMV-seropositive. CDR3 nucleotides: TGTGCCAGCAGCTTAGTGGCTCCCGGGGATACGCAGTATTTT. Translation: CASSLVAPGDTQYF.